Listed below are T cell receptor beta chains from one sample, sequenced in a study of blood T cell repertoires in COVID-19. This table comes from immunoSEQ multiplex PCR, and its TCRdb copy is limited to in-frame clones, with some not included. The sample has 220,000 or so clones; 70% to 85% are singletons. The sequenced sample was PBMCs or T cells enriched from blood (not recorded which). The receptor set was obtained from a woman in her forties with acute COVID-19. Both conserved end residues are part of each CDR3.

>TRBV28|14|TRBJ1-1
CASSLMGAFTEAFF
>TRBV19|12|TRBJ1-1
CATRIGGTEAFF
>TRBV3-1/TRBV3-2|12|TRBJ1-1
CASSRGQGEAFF
>TRBV6-1|16|TRBJ2-5
CASSEQSGSGQETQYF
>TRBV15|13|TRBJ1-5
CATSRGSNQPQHF
>TRBV7-6|17|TRBJ2-5
CASSLGRTGVHQETQYF
>TRBV5-1|13|TRBJ1-6
CASGTGYNSPLHF
>TRBV2|14|TRBJ1-5
CASSEGQFNQPQHF
>TRBV2|14|TRBJ2-3
CASQRGESTDTQYF
>TRBV19|14|TRBJ1-4
CANPSTGLSEKLFF
>TRBV27|13|TRBJ1-2
CASSLRGTYGYTF
>TRBV27|15|TRBJ1-5
CASSLIAGYNQPQHF
>TRBV9|15|TRBJ2-7
CASSAGQGGVYEQYF
>TRBV30|13|TRBJ1-1
CAWSVGGNTEAFF
>TRBV4-1|15|TRBJ1-1
CASSPRNNWNTEAFF
>TRBV11-1|16|TRBJ2-3
CASSPGVSFSTDTQYF
>TRBV4-1|15|TRBJ1-1
CASNQGLSLNTEAFF
>TRBV27|14|TRBJ1-1
CASSRTGKNTEAFF
>TRBV5-4|15|TRBJ2-5
CASGASNPGRETQYF
>TRBV6-6|15|TRBJ1-5
CASSYPDSYNQPQHF
>TRBV5-4|14|TRBJ1-1
CASSSGLANTEAFF
>TRBV6-2/TRBV6-3|15|TRBJ1-1
CASSSTGKMNTEAFF
>TRBV27|15|TRBJ1-2
CASSFRGSQSAGYTF
>TRBV15|15|TRBJ1-2
CATSEWTAAPYGYTF
>TRBV27|14|TRBJ2-7
CASSGTSGTYEQYF
>TRBV10-3|16|TRBJ2-7
CAISESILASSYEQYF
>TRBV11-2|15|TRBJ1-2
CASSLAQGRRRGYTF
>TRBV15|16|TRBJ2-7
CATSSDFRGESYEQYF
>TRBV7-6|14|TRBJ1-1
CASSLAQGNTEAFF
>TRBV7-8|18|TRBJ2-1
CASSPRGSGGARYNEQFF
>TRBV28|13|TRBJ2-7
CASGEAGTYEQYF
>TRBV12-5|14|TRBJ1-1
CASGLGQMGSEAFF
>TRBV19|13|TRBJ1-1
CASSPRQSTEAFF
>TRBV5-1|13|TRBJ2-1
CASSESSYNEQFF
>TRBV30|12|TRBJ2-7
CAWSRDRDEQYF
>TRBV5-4|14|TRBJ2-5
CASSPSGKEETQYF
>TRBV11-2|14|TRBJ2-7
CASSLGQGSLEQYF
>TRBV27|18|TRBJ1-5
CASSFLSSGTGTPQPQHF
>TRBV7-9|21|TRBJ1-3
CASTWASGQPFSGNSGNTIYF
>TRBV28|13|TRBJ2-5
CASSPSGTETQYF
>TRBV2|12|TRBJ2-5
CARTGGLETQYF
>TRBV7-2|14|TRBJ1-6
CASSLATADSPLHF
>TRBV28|14|TRBJ1-1
CASSPGSLNTEAFF
>TRBV9|16|TRBJ2-5
CASSVSGRGQQETQYF
>TRBV10-3|21|TRBJ2-3
CAISEPEREDILLGGTDTQYF
>TRBV25-1|16|TRBJ2-4
CASSDEDRGNKNIQYF
>TRBV24-1|18|TRBJ2-3
CATSGVSRDRGPTDTQYF
>TRBV7-8|13|TRBJ1-2
CASIRQGTYGYTF
>TRBV5-1|17|TRBJ2-2
CASSLPYGTGVTGELFF
>TRBV5-1|14|TRBJ1-4
CASSLQGTNEKLFF
>TRBV7-9|16|TRBJ1-4
CASSLVVQASNEKLFF
>TRBV19|14|TRBJ2-7
CASSRTGGANEQYF
>TRBV5-8|17|TRBJ1-1
CASHRFGTGGGLAEAFF
>TRBV7-8|16|TRBJ2-1
CASRPVWRGRENEQFF
>TRBV5-1|14|TRBJ2-1
CASSLKRASDEQFF